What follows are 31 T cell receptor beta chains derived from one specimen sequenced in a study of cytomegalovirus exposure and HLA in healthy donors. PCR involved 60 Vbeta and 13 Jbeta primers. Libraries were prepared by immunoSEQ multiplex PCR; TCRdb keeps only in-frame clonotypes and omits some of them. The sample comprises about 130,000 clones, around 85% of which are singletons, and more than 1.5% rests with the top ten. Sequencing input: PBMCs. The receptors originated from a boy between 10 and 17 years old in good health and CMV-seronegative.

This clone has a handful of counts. CDR3 sequence reads: CASSSLDSGELFF. DNA of the CDR3: TGTGCCAGCAGTTCCCTAGATTCCGGGGAGCTGTTTTTT. The gene calls are TRBV6-6 and TRBJ2-2; D gene uncertain. CDR1 MNHNY and CDR2 SVGAGI come from the germline V gene (reference sequence). The CDR3 consists of 13 residues. V was pared by 4 bases and J by 6 bases, with 9 bases between.

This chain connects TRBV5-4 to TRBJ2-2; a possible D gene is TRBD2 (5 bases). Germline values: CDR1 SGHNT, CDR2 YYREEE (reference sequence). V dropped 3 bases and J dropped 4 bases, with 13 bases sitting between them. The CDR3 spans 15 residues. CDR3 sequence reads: CASSSSGWGTGELFF. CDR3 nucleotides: TGTGCCAGCAGCTCCTCGGGGTGGGGCACCGGGGAGCTGTTTTTT.

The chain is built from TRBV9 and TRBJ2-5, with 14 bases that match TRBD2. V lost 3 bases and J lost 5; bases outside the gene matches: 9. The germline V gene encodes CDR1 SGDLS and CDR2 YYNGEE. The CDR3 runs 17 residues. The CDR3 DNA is TGTGCCAGCAGCGACCTAGGGACTAGCGGGAGAAGGGAGACCCAGTACTTC. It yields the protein CASSDLGTSGRRETQYF.

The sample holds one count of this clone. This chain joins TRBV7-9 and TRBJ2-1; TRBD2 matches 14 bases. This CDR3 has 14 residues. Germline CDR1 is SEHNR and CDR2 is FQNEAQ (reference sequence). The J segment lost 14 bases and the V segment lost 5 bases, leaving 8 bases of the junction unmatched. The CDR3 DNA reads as TGTGCCAGCAGCGCCCCCGGGACTAGCGGGAGAGAGTTCTTC. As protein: CASSAPGTSGREFF.

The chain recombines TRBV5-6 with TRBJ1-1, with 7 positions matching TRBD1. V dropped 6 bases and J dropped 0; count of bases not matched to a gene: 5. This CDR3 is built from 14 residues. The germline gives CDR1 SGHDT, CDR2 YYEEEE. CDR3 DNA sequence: TGTGCCAGCATCCGACAGGGAGTGAACACTGAAGCTTTCTTT. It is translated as CASIRQGVNTEAFF.

The CDR3 spells CASSQDPSLFLGGNTDTQYF. The CDR3 DNA sequence: TGCGCCAGCAGCCAAGACCCTAGTCTGTTCCTTGGCGGGAACACAGATACGCAGTATTTT. The chain carries TRBV4-3 and TRBJ2-3; D might be TRBD2 (6 bases). The CDR3 is 20 amino acids. With 0 bases removed from V and 2 bases from J, the gap between germline ends came to 24 bases. Germline CDR1 and CDR2: LGHNA and YSLEER.

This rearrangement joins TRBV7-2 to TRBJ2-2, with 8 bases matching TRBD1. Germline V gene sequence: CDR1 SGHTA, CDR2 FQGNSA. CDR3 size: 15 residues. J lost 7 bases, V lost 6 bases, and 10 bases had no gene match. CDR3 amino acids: CASSPQGAIFGELFF. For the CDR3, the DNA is TGTGCCAGCAGTCCCCAGGGGGCTATATTCGGGGAGCTGTTTTTT.

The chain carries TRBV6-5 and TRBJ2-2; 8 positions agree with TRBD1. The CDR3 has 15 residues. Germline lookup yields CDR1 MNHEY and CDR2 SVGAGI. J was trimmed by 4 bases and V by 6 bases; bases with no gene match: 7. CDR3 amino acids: CASSFTGGPTGELFF. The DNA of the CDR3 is TGTGCCAGCAGCTTCACAGGGGGTCCCACCGGGGAGCTGTTTTTT.

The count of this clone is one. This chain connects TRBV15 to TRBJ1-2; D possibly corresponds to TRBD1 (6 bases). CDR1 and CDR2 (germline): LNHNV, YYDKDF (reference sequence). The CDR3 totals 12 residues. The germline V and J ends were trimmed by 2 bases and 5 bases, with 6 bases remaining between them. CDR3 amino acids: CATSRTGYGYTF. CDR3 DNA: TGTGCCACCAGCAGAACAGGGTATGGCTACACCTTC.

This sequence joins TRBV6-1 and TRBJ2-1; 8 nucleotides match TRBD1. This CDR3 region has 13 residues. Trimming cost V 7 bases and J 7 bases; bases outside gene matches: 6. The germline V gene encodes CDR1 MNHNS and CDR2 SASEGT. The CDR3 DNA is TGTGCCAGCAACAGGGACAGGAGAAATGAGCAGTTCTTC. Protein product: CASNRDRRNEQFF.

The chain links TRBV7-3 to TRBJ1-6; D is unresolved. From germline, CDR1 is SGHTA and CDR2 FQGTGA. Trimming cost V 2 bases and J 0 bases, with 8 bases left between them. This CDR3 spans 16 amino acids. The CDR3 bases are TGTGCCAGCAGCTTATTTCCCTCCTCCTATAATTCACCCCTCCACTTT. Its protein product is CASSLFPSSYNSPLHF.

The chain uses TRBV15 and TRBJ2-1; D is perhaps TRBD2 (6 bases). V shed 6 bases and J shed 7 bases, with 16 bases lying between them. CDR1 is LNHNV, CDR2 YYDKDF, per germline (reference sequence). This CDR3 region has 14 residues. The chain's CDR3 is CATSTVGGRNEQFF. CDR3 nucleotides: TGTGCCACCAGTACGGTGGGGGGACGAAATGAGCAGTTCTTC. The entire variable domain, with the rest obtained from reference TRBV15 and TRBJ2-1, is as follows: DAMVIQNPRYQVTQFGKPVTLSCSQTLNHNVMYWYQQKSSQAPKLLFHYYDKDFNNEADTPDNFQSRRPNTSFCFLDIRSPGLGDTAMYLCATSTVGGRNEQFFGPGTRLTVL.

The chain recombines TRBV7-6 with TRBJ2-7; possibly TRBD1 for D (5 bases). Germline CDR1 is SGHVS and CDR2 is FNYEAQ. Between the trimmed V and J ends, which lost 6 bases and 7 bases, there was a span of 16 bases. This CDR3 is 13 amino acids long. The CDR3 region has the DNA TGTGCCAGCAGTCCCAGGGCAAGTGGTGAGCAGTACTTC. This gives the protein CASSPRASGEQYF.

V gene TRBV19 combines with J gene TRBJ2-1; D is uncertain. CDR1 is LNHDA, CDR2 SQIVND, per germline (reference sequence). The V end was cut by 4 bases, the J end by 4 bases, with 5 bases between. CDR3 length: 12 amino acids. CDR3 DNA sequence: TGTGCCAGTAGTACGGAGTACAATGAGCAGTTCTTC. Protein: CASSTEYNEQFF.

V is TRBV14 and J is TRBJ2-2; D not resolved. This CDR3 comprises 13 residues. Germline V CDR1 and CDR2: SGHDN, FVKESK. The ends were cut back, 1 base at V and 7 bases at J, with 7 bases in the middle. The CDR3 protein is CASSQVGSGELFF. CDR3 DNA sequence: TGTGCCAGCAGCCAAGTTGGTAGCGGGGAGCTGTTTTTT.

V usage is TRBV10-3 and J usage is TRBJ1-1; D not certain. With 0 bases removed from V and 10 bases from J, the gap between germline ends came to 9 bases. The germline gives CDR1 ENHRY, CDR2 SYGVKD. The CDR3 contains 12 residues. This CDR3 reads CAISESREGAFF. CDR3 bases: TGTGCCATCAGTGAGTCGAGGGAGGGAGCTTTCTTT.

The CDR3, as DNA: TGCAGCGTTGACGATCGGGACAGGGTATCCAATGAGCAGTTCTTC. Protein: CSVDDRDRVSNEQFF. The chain uses TRBV29-1 and TRBJ2-1; 9 nucleotides align to TRBD1. The CDR3 consists of 15 residues. CDR1 is SQVTM, CDR2 ANQGSEA, per germline. Trimming cost V 3 bases and J 6 bases; bases outside gene matches: 9.

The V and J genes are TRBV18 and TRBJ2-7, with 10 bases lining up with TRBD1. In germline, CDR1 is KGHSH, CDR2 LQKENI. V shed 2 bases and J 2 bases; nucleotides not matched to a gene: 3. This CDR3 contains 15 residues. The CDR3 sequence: CASSPSGQGTYEQYF. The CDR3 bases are TGTGCCAGCTCACCATCGGGACAGGGGACCTACGAGCAGTACTTC.

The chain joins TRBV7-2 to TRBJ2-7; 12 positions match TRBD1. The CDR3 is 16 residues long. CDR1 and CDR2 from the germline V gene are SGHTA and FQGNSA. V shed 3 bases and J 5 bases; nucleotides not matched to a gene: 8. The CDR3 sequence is CASSLAGTGGWDEQYF. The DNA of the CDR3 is TGTGCCAGCAGCTTGGCAGGGACAGGGGGCTGGGACGAGCAGTACTTC. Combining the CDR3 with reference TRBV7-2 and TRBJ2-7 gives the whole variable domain GAGVSQSPSNKVTEKGKDVELRCDPISGHTALYWYRQSLGQGLEFLIYFQGNSAPDKSGLPSDRFSAERTGGSVSTLTIQRTQQEDSAVYLCASSLAGTGGWDEQYFGPGTRLTVT.

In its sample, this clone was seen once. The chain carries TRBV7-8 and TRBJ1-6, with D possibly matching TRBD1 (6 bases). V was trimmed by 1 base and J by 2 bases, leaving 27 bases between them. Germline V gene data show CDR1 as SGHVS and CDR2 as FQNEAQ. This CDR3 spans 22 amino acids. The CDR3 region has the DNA TGTGCCAGCAGCTTAGACAGGGATACTCCGGGGACCTACCGGACCTATAATTCACCCCTCCACTTT. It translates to CASSLDRDTPGTYRTYNSPLHF.

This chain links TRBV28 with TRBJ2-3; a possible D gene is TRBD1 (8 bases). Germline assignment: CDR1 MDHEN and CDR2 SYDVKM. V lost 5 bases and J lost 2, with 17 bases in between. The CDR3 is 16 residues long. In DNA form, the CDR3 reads TGTGCCAGCAGTGGGGGGGGGACAGGAGTCACAGATACGCAGTATTTT. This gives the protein CASSGGGTGVTDTQYF.

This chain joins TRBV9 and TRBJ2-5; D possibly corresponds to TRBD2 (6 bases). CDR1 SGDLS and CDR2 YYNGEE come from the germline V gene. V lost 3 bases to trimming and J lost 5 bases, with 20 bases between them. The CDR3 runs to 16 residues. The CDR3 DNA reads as TGTGCCAGCAGCGCCGTAGCGGACCCAGGCGATGAGACCCAGTACTTC. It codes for CASSAVADPGDETQYF. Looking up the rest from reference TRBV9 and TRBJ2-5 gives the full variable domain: DSGVTQTPKHLITATGQRVTLRCSPRSGDLSVYWYQQSLDQGLQFLIQYYNGEERAKGNILERFSAQQFPDLHSELNLSSLELGDSALYFCASSAVADPGDETQYFGPGTRLLVL.

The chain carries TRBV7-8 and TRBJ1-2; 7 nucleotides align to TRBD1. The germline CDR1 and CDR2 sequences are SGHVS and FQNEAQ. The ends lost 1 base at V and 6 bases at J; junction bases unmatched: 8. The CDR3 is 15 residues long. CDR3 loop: CASSLGRMTGNGYTF. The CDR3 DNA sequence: TGTGCCAGCAGCTTAGGAAGGATGACAGGGAATGGCTACACCTTC.

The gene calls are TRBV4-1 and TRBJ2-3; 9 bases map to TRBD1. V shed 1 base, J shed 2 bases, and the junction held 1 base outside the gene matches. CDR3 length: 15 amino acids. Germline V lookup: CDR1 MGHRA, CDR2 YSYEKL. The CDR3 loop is CASSQGDRDTDTQYF. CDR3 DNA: TGCGCCAGCAGCCAAGGGGACAGGGACACAGATACGCAGTATTTT.

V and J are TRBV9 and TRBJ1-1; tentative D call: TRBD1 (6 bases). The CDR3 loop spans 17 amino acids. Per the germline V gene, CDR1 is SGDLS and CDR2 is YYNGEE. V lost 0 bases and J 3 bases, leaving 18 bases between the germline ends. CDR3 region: CASSVAQLRGSDTEAFF. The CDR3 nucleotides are TGTGCCAGCAGCGTAGCCCAATTGAGGGGGAGTGACACTGAAGCTTTCTTT.

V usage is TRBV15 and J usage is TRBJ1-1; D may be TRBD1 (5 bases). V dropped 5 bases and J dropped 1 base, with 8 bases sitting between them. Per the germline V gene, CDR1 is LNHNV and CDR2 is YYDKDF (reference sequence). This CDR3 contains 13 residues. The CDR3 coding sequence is TGTGCCACCAGCTTCGGACAGAACACTGAAGCTTTCTTT. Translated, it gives CATSFGQNTEAFF.

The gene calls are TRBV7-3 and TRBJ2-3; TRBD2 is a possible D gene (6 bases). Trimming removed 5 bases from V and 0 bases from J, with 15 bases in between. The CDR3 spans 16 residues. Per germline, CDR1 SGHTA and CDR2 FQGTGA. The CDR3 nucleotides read TGTGCCAGCAGCCCGCGGGGCGAGACTAGCACAGATACGCAGTATTTT. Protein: CASSPRGETSTDTQYF.

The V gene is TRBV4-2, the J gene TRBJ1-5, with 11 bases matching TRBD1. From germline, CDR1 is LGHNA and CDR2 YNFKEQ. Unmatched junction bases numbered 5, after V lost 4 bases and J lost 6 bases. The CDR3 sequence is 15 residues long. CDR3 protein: CASSLLGTGGQPQHF. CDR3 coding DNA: TGTGCCAGCAGCCTCCTAGGGACAGGGGGTCAGCCCCAGCATTTT.

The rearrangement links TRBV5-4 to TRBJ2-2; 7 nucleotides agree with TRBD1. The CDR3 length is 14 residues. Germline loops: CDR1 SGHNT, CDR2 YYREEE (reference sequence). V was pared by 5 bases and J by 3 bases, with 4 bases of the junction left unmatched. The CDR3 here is CASRVTGDTGELFF. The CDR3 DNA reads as TGTGCCAGCAGAGTCACAGGGGACACCGGGGAGCTGTTTTTT. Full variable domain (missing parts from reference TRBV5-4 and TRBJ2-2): ETGVTQSPTHLIKTRGQQVTLRCSSQSGHNTVSWYQQALGQGPQFIFQYYREEENGRGNFPPRFSGLQFPNYSSELNVNALELDDSALYLCASRVTGDTGELFFGEGSRLTVL.

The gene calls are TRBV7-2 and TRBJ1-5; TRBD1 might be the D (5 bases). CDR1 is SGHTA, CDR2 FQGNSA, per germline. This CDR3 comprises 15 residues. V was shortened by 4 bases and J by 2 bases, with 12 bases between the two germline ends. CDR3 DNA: TGTGCCAGCAGCTCCCAGGGCTCAGGCAATCAGCCCCAGCATTTT. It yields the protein CASSSQGSGNQPQHF.

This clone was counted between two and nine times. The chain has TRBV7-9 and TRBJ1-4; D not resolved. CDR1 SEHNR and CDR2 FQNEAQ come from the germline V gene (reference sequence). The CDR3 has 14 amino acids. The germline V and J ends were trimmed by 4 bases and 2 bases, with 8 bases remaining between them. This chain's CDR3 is CASSSGATNEKLFF. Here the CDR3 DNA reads TGTGCCAGCAGCTCGGGAGCCACTAATGAAAAACTGTTTTTT. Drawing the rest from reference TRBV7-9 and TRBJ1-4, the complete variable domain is DTGVSQNPRHKITKRGQNVTFRCDPISEHNRLYWYRQTLGQGPEFLTYFQNEAQLEKSRLLSDRFSAERPKGSFSTLEIQRTEQGDSAMYLCASSSGATNEKLFFGSGTQLSVL.